The clone carrying this T cell receptor (beta chain) was seen more than once but under ten times. Its antigen is undetermined. This sample was taken from a study of cytomegalovirus exposure and HLA in healthy donors. This CDR3 is 13 amino acids long. Germline CDR1 is LNHDA and CDR2 is SQIVND (reference sequence). Trimming removed 1 base at V and 8 bases at J, with 6 bases between. Regarding the study as a whole: TCR beta sequences reportedly predicted the HLA-A and HLA-B alleles of most subjects accurately. Owing to their indistinguishability, certain V segments, notably TRBV6-2 and TRBV6-3, were excluded.

The PCR used 60 Vbeta and 13 Jbeta primers. The data were produced by immunoSEQ multiplex PCR, yet TCRdb's version contains in-frame clones alone and is incomplete. Seen here are approximately 130,000 clones, about 9.2% observed once, and the top ten hold over 6.5%. The TCR comes from a woman in her 40s in good health and CMV-seropositive. This chain connects TRBV19 to TRBJ1-6; D unclear. Sequencing was done on a sample of PBMCs. CDR3 region: CASSIALDSPLHF. CDR3 DNA: TGTGCCAGTAGTATAGCATTAGATTCACCCCTCCACTTT. Using reference TRBV19 and TRBJ1-6 for the parts outside the CDR3, the full variable domain is DGGITQSPKYLFRKEGQNVTLSCEQNLNHDAMYWYRQDPGQGLRLIYYSQIVNDFQKGDIAEGYSVSREKKESFPLTVTSAQKNPTAFYLCASSIALDSPLHFGNGTRLTVT.